One sample yielded the 29 T cell receptor beta chains listed below, sequenced in a study of blood T cell repertoires in COVID-19. Profiled with immunoSEQ multiplex PCR; TCRdb holds only in-frame clones, not every one. The table has about 54,000 clones, 82% seen once. The sample comprised peripheral blood. The receptors come from a human donor in a cohort sampled during active or convalescent COVID-19.

The chain employs TRBV7-9 and TRBJ2-2, with D tentatively TRBD2 (5 bases). There are 13 residues in the CDR3. Deletions cut 7 bases from V and 1 base from J, with 7 bases between. Germline lookup yields CDR1 SEHNR and CDR2 FQNEAQ (reference sequence). CDR3 sequence: CASTRENTGELFF. The DNA for the CDR3 is TGTGCCAGCACCCGGGAGAACACCGGGGAGCTGTTTTTT.

This rearrangement joins TRBV11-1 to TRBJ1-4; TRBD1 matches at 8 bases. The length of the CDR3 is 16 residues. Germline V CDR1 and CDR2: SGHAT, FQDESV (reference sequence). Trimming cost V 5 bases and J 0 bases; bases outside gene matches: 5. In nucleotides, the CDR3 is TGTGCCAGCAGCCGGACAGGGCAAGCAACTAATGAAAAACTGTTTTTT. This sequence encodes CASSRTGQATNEKLFF.

The CDR3: CASSDPRDRTEAFF. The CDR3 DNA is TGTGCCAGCAGTGACCCCCGGGACAGGACTGAAGCTTTCTTT. The J gene is TRBJ1-1, the V gene TRBV2; TRBD1 matches 8 bases. With V trimmed by 3 bases and J by 5 bases, 5 bases remained unmatched. The germline V gene has CDR1 SNHLY and CDR2 FYNNEI. The CDR3 is made up of 14 amino acids.

There are a few counts of this clone. The V gene is TRBV4-1, the J gene TRBJ1-5; TRBD1 agrees at 12 bases. CDR3 length equals 17 residues. The ends lost 3 bases at V and 1 base at J; junction bases unmatched: 4. Germline values: CDR1 MGHRA, CDR2 YSYEKL. DNA for the CDR3: TGCGCCAGCAGCCAGATGGGACAGGGGGCAAGCAATCAGCCCCAGCATTTT. Its protein product is CASSQMGQGASNQPQHF.

This clone appeared a single time. V gene TRBV25-1 combines with J gene TRBJ2-3; TRBD2 matches at 10 bases. CDR1 and CDR2 from the germline V gene are MGHDK and SYGVNS. The CDR3 sequence is 17 residues long. J gave up 1 base and V 0 bases, and 4 bases lay outside the gene matches. Written as DNA, the CDR3 is TGTGCCAGCAGTGAATATAGCGGGGGGCGCGGCACAGATACGCAGTATTTT. Translated: CASSEYSGGRGTDTQYF.

V gene TRBV12-3 or TRBV12-4 combines with J gene TRBJ1-2, with D uncertain. V was cut by 3 bases and J by 2 bases, with 7 bases left in between. The CDR3 extends over 13 amino acids. CDR3 loop: CASSLGSNYGYTF. The CDR3 DNA reads TGTGCCAGCAGTTTGGGCAGCAACTATGGCTACACCTTC.

The sample holds a few counts of this clone. This CDR3 is CASSRQGTEAFF. The DNA for the CDR3 is TGTGCCAGCAGTAGGCAGGGCACTGAAGCTTTCTTT. V and J are TRBV6-5 and TRBJ1-1; D might be TRBD1 (5 bases). This CDR3 contains 12 residues. Trimming took 5 bases from V and 4 from J, leaving 8 bases between them. Germline CDR1 and CDR2: MNHEY and SVGAGI.

This chain links TRBV7-2 with TRBJ2-3; 8 nucleotides match TRBD2. Germline V gives CDR1 SGHTA, CDR2 FQGNSA. This CDR3 is 14 amino acids long. The V and J ends lost 3 bases and 4 bases, in that order; junction bases with no gene match: 3. As DNA, the CDR3 is TGTGCCAGCAGCTTGGGACTAGGCCCAGATACGCAGTATTTT. This translates into CASSLGLGPDTQYF.

This chain uses TRBV5-1 with TRBJ2-2; the D is unclear. The CDR3 sequence is 15 residues long. The germline CDR1 and CDR2 sequences are SGHRS and YFSETQ. V was pared by 0 bases and J by 6 bases, with 12 bases between. The CDR3 loop reads CASSLVATNSGELFF. The DNA for the CDR3 is TGCGCCAGCAGCTTGGTGGCCACGAATTCCGGGGAGCTGTTTTTT.

The CDR3 sequence: CASSYLGQTYGYTF. CDR3 DNA: TGTGCCAGCAGTTACCTGGGACAGACCTATGGCTACACCTTC. The genes are TRBV6-2 or TRBV6-3 and TRBJ1-2, with 7 bases aligning to TRBD1. The CDR3 is 14 amino acids. The V gene's germline CDR1 is MNHEY and CDR2 SVGEGT. Losses at the gene ends were 2 bases for V and 4 bases for J; bases not matched to a gene: 4.

DNA of the CDR3: TGTGCCAGCACCTCCCTCGGGACTAGCGGGGGTTCCTACGAGCAGTACTTC. It specifies CASTSLGTSGGSYEQYF. The rearrangement uses TRBV7-8 and TRBJ2-7; TRBD2 aligns across 14 bases. Looked up from germline, CDR1 is SGHVS and CDR2 is FQNEAQ. V was clipped by 7 bases and J by 1 base; unmatched bases: 9. This CDR3 is 17 amino acids long.

The chain recombines TRBV7-8 with TRBJ2-3; TRBD1 matches at 9 bases. Trimming removed 5 bases from V and 2 bases from J; junction bases left unmatched: 5. Germline-derived CDR1 and CDR2 are SGHVS and FQNEAQ. The CDR3 is 15 residues long. As DNA, the CDR3 is TGTGCCAGCAGCCCCGACAGGGGGAACACAGATACGCAGTATTTT. This translates into CASSPDRGNTDTQYF.

The chain joins TRBV5-4 to TRBJ1-2, with 7 positions matching TRBD1. CDR3 length: 13 residues. V dropped 0 bases and J dropped 4; count of bases not matched to a gene: 0. Per the germline V gene, CDR1 is SGHNT and CDR2 is YYREEE (reference sequence). The CDR3 nucleotides read TGTGCCAGCAGCTTGGCAGGGGGCTATGGCTACACCTTC. Translating gives CASSLAGGYGYTF.

The chain recombines TRBV5-4 with TRBJ2-1, with TRBD1 identical over 11 bases. The CDR3 runs to 14 residues. CDR1 and CDR2 from the germline V gene are SGHNT and YYREEE (reference sequence). With 4 bases clipped from V and 8 bases from J, the junction kept 5 bases outside the gene matches. In DNA form, the CDR3 reads TGTGCCAGCAGCCCCCGGACAGGGGGCCATGAGCAGTTCTTC. This translates into CASSPRTGGHEQFF.

The V gene is TRBV11-3, the J gene TRBJ1-6; 7 positions agree with TRBD1. The germline CDR1 and CDR2 sequences are SGHNT and YENEEA. The junction had 5 bases not matched to a gene; V was cut back by 6 bases and J by 6 bases. The length of the CDR3 is 14 residues. The CDR3 nucleotides are TGTGCCAGCAGTCTGGGGACAGCTAATTCACCCCTCCACTTT. Its protein is CASSLGTANSPLHF. Using reference TRBV11-3 and TRBJ1-6 for the parts outside the CDR3, the full variable domain is EAGVVQSPRYKIIEKKQPVAFWCNPISGHNTLYWYLQNLGQGPELLIRYENEEAVDDSQLPKDRFSAERLKGVDSTLKIQPAELGDSAVYLCASSLGTANSPLHFGNGTRLTVT.

CDR3 loop: CASSRTEATNEKLFF. As DNA, the CDR3 is TGTGCCAGCAGCCGGACAGAGGCAACTAATGAAAAACTGTTTTTT. The chain couples TRBV5-4 to TRBJ1-4; D is possibly TRBD1 (6 bases). Germline V gene data show CDR1 as SGHNT and CDR2 as YYREEE (reference sequence). The CDR3 totals 15 residues. The V end was cut by 4 bases, the J end by 0 bases, with 10 bases between. Variable domain in full (rest from reference TRBV5-4 and TRBJ1-4): ETGVTQSPTHLIKTRGQQVTLRCSSQSGHNTVSWYQQALGQGPQFIFQYYREEENGRGNFPPRFSGLQFPNYSSELNVNALELDDSALYLCASSRTEATNEKLFFGSGTQLSVL.

The J gene is TRBJ2-3, the V gene TRBV4-2, with D perhaps TRBD2 (7 bases). The V gene lost 1 base and the J gene lost 2 bases, with 13 bases spanning the gap. Germline CDR1 is LGHNA and CDR2 is YNFKEQ. The CDR3 is made up of 16 amino acids. The chain's CDR3 is CASSQGRGGTTDTQYF. In DNA form, the CDR3 reads TGTGCCAGCAGCCAAGGAAGGGGGGGGACCACAGATACGCAGTATTTT.

The chain joins TRBV2 to TRBJ2-6; perhaps TRBD1 as D (6 bases). Germline CDR1 and CDR2: SNHLY and FYNNEI. Trimming cost V 4 bases and J 2 bases, with 9 bases left between them. This CDR3 contains 15 residues. The CDR3 DNA reads as TGTGCCAGCAGTGGAAGGACAGCTGGGGCCAACGTCCTGACTTTC. Translating it yields CASSGRTAGANVLTF.

The rearrangement joins TRBV19 to TRBJ2-5, with D perhaps matching TRBD1 (5 bases). Germline V gene lookup returns CDR1 LNHDA and CDR2 SQIVND (reference sequence). The CDR3 is made up of 15 amino acids. V was clipped by 10 bases and J by 0 bases, with 18 bases between them. CDR3 nucleotides: TGTGCCACCCTAAGGGGTAGAACAGACCAAGAGACCCAGTACTTC. Translated: CATLRGRTDQETQYF.

The chain employs TRBV4-3 and TRBJ1-6; 7 bases line up with TRBD1. The V and J ends lost 0 bases and 4 bases, in that order; junction bases with no gene match: 3. The CDR3 has 16 residues. The germline V gene encodes CDR1 LGHNA and CDR2 YSLEER. The CDR3 DNA follows: TGCGCCAGCAGCCAAGAGGAGGACAGGTATAATTCACCCCTCCACTTT. The encoded protein is CASSQEEDRYNSPLHF.

The V gene is TRBV2, the J gene TRBJ2-5; D is perhaps TRBD1 (7 bases). Germline CDR1 and CDR2: SNHLY and FYNNEI. There are 15 residues in the CDR3. V lost 6 bases, J lost 5 bases, and 19 bases lay in between. The CDR3 here is CASSPVQGRWETQYF. DNA of the CDR3: TGTGCCAGCAGCCCTGTACAGGGGAGGTGGGAGACCCAGTACTTC.

This chain joins TRBV10-2 and TRBJ2-3, with D possibly TRBD1 on 5 matching bases. This CDR3 comprises 13 residues. V was pared by 6 bases and J by 1 base, with 8 bases between. The germline gives CDR1 WSHSY, CDR2 SAAADI. CDR3 DNA sequence: TGCGCCAGCAGCACAGGTGGCACAGATACGCAGTATTTT. This codes for CASSTGGTDTQYF.

Only a few counts were recorded for this clone. The chain employs TRBV10-3 and TRBJ1-1; 8 bases line up with TRBD1. The CDR3 has 14 residues. From germline, CDR1 is ENHRY and CDR2 SYGVKD. V was clipped by 8 bases and J by 2 bases; unmatched bases: 7. DNA for the CDR3: TGTGCCATCGACCCGACAGGGGTAAACACTGAAGCTTTCTTT. This codes for CAIDPTGVNTEAFF.

The gene calls are TRBV11-2 and TRBJ2-7; 9 bases agree with TRBD1. The CDR3 extends over 14 amino acids. Germline assignment: CDR1 SGHAT and CDR2 FQNNGV. Germline trimming cut 3 bases from V and 6 bases from J; bases unmatched to any gene: 6. CDR3: CASSFRDRVFEQYF. Here the CDR3 DNA reads TGTGCCAGCAGCTTCCGGGACAGGGTGTTCGAGCAGTACTTC.

The J gene is TRBJ1-5, the V gene TRBV23-1; 9 bases fit TRBD1. TRBV23-1 is designated an ORF whose function remains uncertain. The length of the CDR3 is 19 residues. V dropped 2 bases and J dropped 2; count of bases not matched to a gene: 13. The chain's CDR3 is CASSQIPGQGTFCNQPQHF. Written as DNA, the CDR3 is TGCGCCAGCAGTCAAATACCGGGACAGGGAACGTTTTGCAATCAGCCCCAGCATTTT.

The V call is TRBV10-3, the J call TRBJ1-5; perhaps TRBD1 as D (5 bases). The CDR3 has 14 residues. V gave up 6 bases and J gave up 0 bases, with 9 bases separating them. Germline V lookup: CDR1 ENHRY, CDR2 SYGVKD. The DNA of the CDR3 is TGTGCCATCAGCAGGGATACTAGCAATCAGCCCCAGCATTTT. Protein product: CAISRDTSNQPQHF.

The chain recombines TRBV5-1 with TRBJ2-3; D may be TRBD2 (5 bases). The V and J ends lost 1 base and 2 bases respectively, with 11 bases between them. The CDR3 extends over 15 amino acids. CDR1 is SGHRS, CDR2 YFSETQ, per germline. The chain's CDR3 is CASSLRTYDTDTQYF. The CDR3 bases are TGCGCCAGCAGCTTGAGGACTTACGACACAGATACGCAGTATTTT.

This CDR3 reads CASSDRANTGELFF. DNA of the CDR3: TGTGCCAGCAGCGACAGGGCGAACACCGGGGAGCTGTTTTTT. This rearrangement joins TRBV7-2 to TRBJ2-2, with TRBD1 matching 7 bases. Germline V CDR1 and CDR2: SGHTA, FQGNSA. CDR3 length: 14 amino acids. With 5 bases clipped from V and 0 bases from J, the junction kept 0 bases outside the gene matches. The whole variable domain, filled in from reference TRBV7-2 and TRBJ2-2, reads GAGVSQSPSNKVTEKGKDVELRCDPISGHTALYWYRQSLGQGLEFLIYFQGNSAPDKSGLPSDRFSAERTGGSVSTLTIQRTQQEDSAVYLCASSDRANTGELFFGEGSRLTVL.

J is TRBJ2-3 and V is TRBV6-2 or TRBV6-3, with D unresolved. Germline-derived CDR1 and CDR2 are MNHEY and SVGEGT. The CDR3 length is 13 residues. V lost 5 bases, J lost 4 bases, and 10 bases lay in between. The CDR3 region has the DNA TGTGCCAGCAGTCCGACCGGGTCAGATACGCAGTATTTT. Protein: CASSPTGSDTQYF.